These T cell receptor beta chains were read from a single sample in a study of T cell responses to AZD1222 COVID-19 vaccine. The data were produced by immunoSEQ multiplex PCR, yet TCRdb's version contains in-frame clones alone and is incomplete. In the table there are 65,000 to 80,000 clones, around nine tenths of which are singletons. This specimen was peripheral blood, taken on day 0 of AZD1222 vaccination. These TCRs come from an adult in good health. Each CDR3 is given with its conserved first and last residue. Each record gives: J gene, V gene, CDR3 protein.

>TRBJ2-3|TRBV6-5
CASSYERDDTQYF
>TRBJ2-5|TRBV7-2
CASSLSRSQETQYF
>TRBJ1-1|TRBV6-2/TRBV6-3
CASSYNSPFLNTEAFF
>TRBJ2-1|TRBV9
CASSPPGSDVNNEQFF
>TRBJ2-7|TRBV7-8
CASSPDGTGRYEQYF
>TRBJ1-5|TRBV12-3/TRBV12-4
CAVGPSNNQPQHF
>TRBJ2-1|TRBV7-3
CASSLNAQTSGNEQFF
>TRBJ2-1|TRBV28
CASSFGGSPSYNEQFF
>TRBJ2-3|TRBV5-1
CASRGTSYTTDTQYF
>TRBJ2-1|TRBV6-5
CASSRGLAGSNEQFF
>TRBJ2-7|TRBV19
CASSIQGYEQYF